These 13 T cell receptor beta chains were sequenced from one sample in a study of beta chain features in type 1 diabetes. Which antigens these TCRs recognize remains unknown. Of the isolated RNA, all was reverse transcribed, and so the sequenced material was expressed TCRB transcripts. Assay: immunoSEQ multiplex PCR; the TCRdb copy retains only in-frame clones and omits some. Of 100,000 to 150,000 clones in the sample, approximately 9% were seen once. Study observations and caveats: All four CD4+ subsets of Type 1 diabetes patients contained TCRB CDR3s that were moderately but significantly shorter.

The sample consisted of central memory CD4+ T cells from blood. The receptors here all came from a man in his thirties or forties with type 1 diabetes.

This clone showed up just a few times. The chain recombines TRBV11-1 with TRBJ2-1; D is possibly TRBD2 (5 bases). V was clipped by 5 bases and J by 9 bases, with 14 bases between them. The CDR3 sequence is 13 residues long. Germline-derived CDR1 and CDR2 are SGHAT and FQDESV (reference sequence). The DNA of the CDR3 is TGTGCCAGCAGCCCGCGGACTGAGGGTGAGCAGTTCTTC. Its protein product is CASSPRTEGEQFF.

The CDR3 here is CASRRTGGRKLFF. The CDR3 DNA reads TGTGCAAGTCGGCGGACAGGGGGTCGGAAACTGTTTTTT. The chain couples TRBV12-2 to TRBJ1-4; the table's D gene call, TRBD1, was not cross checked with the DNA. TRBV12-2 is flagged as a pseudogene. This CDR3 has 13 amino acids.

J is TRBJ2-7 and V is TRBV6-6, with TRBD1 identical over 7 bases. V was clipped by 2 bases and J by 4 bases; unmatched bases: 5. Germline CDR1 MNHNY, CDR2 SVGAGI (reference sequence). The CDR3 runs 14 residues. CDR3 DNA sequence: TGTGCCAGCAGTTACCTCGACAGGGAATACGAGCAGTACTTC. It yields the protein CASSYLDREYEQYF.

This clone came up a few times. The genes are TRBV28 and TRBJ1-2, with D uncertain. The V gene lost 5 bases and the J gene lost 2 bases, with 9 bases spanning the gap. Germline V gene lookup returns CDR1 MDHEN and CDR2 SYDVKM. The CDR3 contains 13 residues. The CDR3 protein is CASSPSVNYGYTF. CDR3 nucleotides: TGTGCCAGCAGTCCATCAGTGAACTATGGCTACACCTTC.

The chain is built from TRBV7-2 and TRBJ2-2, with D perhaps TRBD2 (5 bases). The germline V gene encodes CDR1 SGHTA and CDR2 FQGNSA. With 5 bases removed from V and 0 bases from J, the gap between germline ends came to 16 bases. CDR3 size: 17 residues. The CDR3, as DNA: TGTGCCAGCAGCCAAGATCGGGGTGACTCGAACACCGGGGAGCTGTTTTTT. It yields the protein CASSQDRGDSNTGELFF.

This clone was detected a few times. The chain couples TRBV9 to TRBJ2-3; 7 bases agree with TRBD2. V was clipped by 6 bases and J by 0 bases; unmatched bases: 1. Germline V gene sequence: CDR1 SGDLS, CDR2 YYNGEE. The CDR3 has 13 residues. The CDR3 coding sequence is TGTGCCAGCAAGCGGGGAAGCACAGATACGCAGTATTTT. Translation gives CASKRGSTDTQYF.

There are a few counts of this clone. This rearrangement joins TRBV7-2 to TRBJ2-7; TRBD2 matches 11 bases. Looked up from germline, CDR1 is SGHTA and CDR2 is FQGNSA. V shed 0 bases, J shed 0 bases, and the junction held 7 bases outside the gene matches. The CDR3 has 18 amino acids. CDR3 bases: TGTGCCAGCAGCTTAGCCCCCGTGACTAGCGGGGCCTCCTACGAGCAGTACTTC. Protein: CASSLAPVTSGASYEQYF. The entire variable domain, with the rest obtained from reference TRBV7-2 and TRBJ2-7, is as follows: GAGVSQSPSNKVTEKGKDVELRCDPISGHTALYWYRQSLGQGLEFLIYFQGNSAPDKSGLPSDRFSAERTGGSVSTLTIQRTQQEDSAVYLCASSLAPVTSGASYEQYFGPGTRLTVT.

This chain links TRBV2 with TRBJ1-1; perhaps TRBD1 as D (5 bases). Germline V gene sequence: CDR1 SNHLY, CDR2 FYNNEI. The V end lost 5 bases, the J end lost 0 bases, and 10 bases lay between the germline ends. The CDR3 loop spans 14 amino acids. CDR3: CASSWTPLNTEAFF. DNA for the CDR3: TGTGCCAGCAGTTGGACACCCTTGAACACTGAAGCTTTCTTT.

The chain carries TRBV4-1 and TRBJ2-3; possibly TRBD2 for D (5 bases). Germline V CDR1 and CDR2: MGHRA, YSYEKL. V dropped 1 base and J dropped 3 bases, with 8 bases sitting between them. This CDR3 comprises 14 residues. CDR3 sequence: CASSQGPGTDTQYF. The CDR3 coding sequence is TGCGCCAGCAGCCAAGGCCCGGGGACAGATACGCAGTATTTT.

This clone turned up a few times. V gene TRBV7-2 combines with J gene TRBJ2-7, with D perhaps matching TRBD1 (6 bases). Germline lookup yields CDR1 SGHTA and CDR2 FQGNSA. The CDR3 length is 12 residues. V lost 4 bases and J 9 bases, leaving 13 bases between the germline ends. CDR3 sequence: CASSSTGLWQYF. For the CDR3, the DNA is TGTGCCAGCAGCTCGACAGGTCTCTGGCAGTACTTC.

This sequence joins TRBV5-4 and TRBJ2-3; 15 bases line up with TRBD2. V trimming: 4 bases; J trimming: 4 bases; junction bases outside the gene matches: 4. Looked up from germline, CDR1 is SGHNT and CDR2 is YYREEE (reference sequence). CDR3 length: 16 residues. Written as DNA, the CDR3 is TGTGCCAGCAGCGCTGGACTAGCGGGGGGGGCAGATACGCAGTATTTT. This translates into CASSAGLAGGADTQYF.

This sequence joins TRBV6-5 and TRBJ2-5, with 9 bases aligning to TRBD1. The CDR3 consists of 15 residues. V lost 6 bases, J lost 5 bases, and 10 bases stayed unmatched. Per germline, CDR1 MNHEY and CDR2 SVGAGI. CDR3 region: CASRRGTGILETQYF. DNA of the CDR3: TGTGCCAGCAGGCGTGGGACAGGGATTCTGGAGACCCAGTACTTC.

Details on this clone: This same CDR3 is encoded by further DNA sequences in the sample. The genes are TRBV2 and TRBJ2-7; D unresolved. CDR3 length: 10 amino acids. V was cut by 8 bases and J by 4 bases, with 6 bases left in between. The germline CDR1 and CDR2 sequences are SNHLY and FYNNEI. CDR3 bases: TGTGCCAGCGGAGAATACGAGCAGTACTTC. The encoded protein is CASGEYEQYF.